This TCR beta chain was identified during a study of T cells in Graves' hyperthyroidism and ophthalmopathy. Germline V gene lookup returns CDR1 SEHNR and CDR2 FQNEAQ (reference sequence). V gave up 1 base and J gave up 4 bases, with 4 bases separating them. The CDR3 has 12 residues. This clonotype was detected ten times or more. The CDR3 regions of TCR beta were amplified from RNA transcripts. The HTBI primer set was used in a first-round RT-PCR of the TCR CDR3. TCRdb independently ran MiXCR on the multiplex PCR reads; one entry per CDR3 protein. The top ten clones hold approximately 15% of a sample with approximately 720,000 distinct CDR3 sequences, 18% of them seen once.

The V gene is TRBV7-9, the J gene TRBJ1-2, with no clear D. Specimen: blood. The TCR comes from a woman aged 50 to 60 with Graves' hyperthyroidism that later progressed to Graves' ophthalmopathy. The CDR3 DNA reads TGTGCCAGCAGCTTAGGCGGCTATGGCTACACCTTC. This translates into CASSLGGYGYTF.